Included here is one T cell receptor (beta chain) sequence, with context. Its antigen remains unknown. Unique molecular identifiers were attached to individual cDNA molecules within the library. The authors' processing: Counts of TCRs in each sample centred on a median of around 96,000 and extended from roughly 25,000 to 750,000. MiXCR, run by TCRdb on the 5' RACE reads, gives a single entry per CDR3 protein. The V and J calls shown here were made by TCRdb, not taken from the authors' results. The repertoire holds about 81,000 distinct CDR3 sequences, with around 15% as singletons. Researchers extracted total RNA from unfractionated whole blood. This sample was included in a study of human T cells and chemical hapten exposure. The germline V and J ends were trimmed by 4 bases and 4 bases, with 16 bases remaining between them. CDR3 size: 15 residues. The germline V gene has CDR1 SGHTA and CDR2 FQGNSA.

Study-wide results and limits: Counts of TCRs above 1 in 1000 frequency stayed unchanged with DPC sensitization.

V gene TRBV7-2 combines with J gene TRBJ2-5, with D possibly TRBD1 on 6 matching bases. The clonotype was recovered from a female donor in good health. The DNA for the CDR3 is TGTGCCAGCAGCTCCCACCCCAGGGGTGGAGAGACCCAGTACTTC. It encodes CASSSHPRGGETQYF.